One T cell receptor (beta chain) is described in this entry. The data are from a study of technical replicates of blood from several donors. Generated by immunoSEQ multiplex PCR, the TCRdb table keeps only in-frame clones and is missing some. The sample has 65,000 to 90,000 clones, 92% seen once; the top ten hold roughly 0.27%. CDR1 is SQVTM, CDR2 ANQGSEA, per germline. The CDR3 spans 13 residues. The V and J ends lost 5 bases and 4 bases respectively, with 14 bases between them. The J gene is TRBJ1-2, the V gene TRBV29-1; D is uncertain. The sequenced material came from T cells isolated from PBMCs. The source is a human donor in good health. The CDR3: CSVPQEGTYGYTF. The CDR3 coding sequence is TGCAGCGTTCCCCAGGAGGGTACCTATGGCTACACCTTC.